These T cell receptor beta chains were read from a single sample in a study of cytomegalovirus exposure and HLA in healthy donors. Profiling relied on immunoSEQ multiplex PCR, and the TCRdb table lists in-frame clones only, not all of them. The sample includes approximately 190,000 clones, approximately 80% of them seen just once. Input material: PBMCs. These receptors were collected from a woman in her twenties or thirties in good health and CMV-seropositive. Both conserved end residues are part of each CDR3. Only some rows state a clone size, as once, few, many or a class for expanded clones.

J	V	size	CDR3
TRBJ2-2	TRBV30	NA	CACPPREAGESGTGELFF
TRBJ2-3	TRBV7-2	NA	CASSLAPGGDTQYF
TRBJ2-1	TRBV28	NA	CASSLGLGSHNEQFF
TRBJ2-3	TRBV30	NA	CAWSSLLAATDTQYF
TRBJ1-6	TRBV30	NA	CACPTGGSSYNSPLHF
TRBJ2-1	TRBV11-2	NA	CASSLSRSAVGGYEQFF
TRBJ2-7	TRBV7-2	NA	CASSDRDRGPSYEQYF
TRBJ2-2	TRBV29-1	NA	CSVEFRGRGNTGELFF
TRBJ2-7	TRBV29-1	NA	CSVGETAGNEQYF
TRBJ2-5	TRBV10-3	few	CAIGDDRGIQETQYF
TRBJ2-5	TRBV28	NA	CASSLVSSGRRETQYF
TRBJ1-2	TRBV5-6	NA	CASSLYTGPSGYTF
TRBJ2-1	TRBV6-5	NA	CASRTSGRGNEQFF
TRBJ1-2	TRBV30	NA	CAWISGGRGGYTF
TRBJ2-1	TRBV10-2	few	CASSSGVRGGSNEQFF
NA	TRBV28	NA	CASSFRRGDYEQYF
TRBJ1-3	TRBV30	once	CAWRVPGQVYGNTIYF
TRBJ1-1	TRBV28	NA	CASSPRGRGGVEAFF
TRBJ1-5	TRBV5-4	NA	CASSLGGDSNQPQHF
TRBJ1-4	TRBV4-1	NA	CASSQQGADEKLFF
TRBJ2-1	TRBV7-2	once	CASSSGLAGEGDEQFF
TRBJ2-3	TRBV4-2	NA	CASSQDSRGGRNTQYF
TRBJ1-1	TRBV7-9	NA	CASSRKGQVNTEAFF
TRBJ2-1	TRBV29-1	NA	CSVESGIKGEQFF
TRBJ1-5	TRBV29-1	NA	CSVTTGSNQPQHF
TRBJ1-1	TRBV28	NA	CASSLPTLRNTEAFF
TRBJ1-6	TRBV18	NA	CASSLGTEGEALHF
TRBJ1-2	TRBV7-2	NA	CASSLASSAGGYTF
TRBJ2-1	TRBV28	NA	CASSFNQGGYNEQFF
TRBJ1-1	TRBV28	NA	CASSGLGQHRTEAFF
TRBJ2-1	TRBV5-1	NA	CASSSKLRLAGIPPLYNEQFF
TRBJ2-1	TRBV5-1	NA	CASRMGLAGERRVDEQFF
TRBJ1-2	TRBV28	NA	CASSHRDSLPGYTF
TRBJ2-2	TRBV6-1	NA	CASSETQGGNGELFF
TRBJ2-1	TRBV5-1	NA	CASSSNEQGHLLNEQFF
TRBJ2-2	TRBV4-3	NA	CASTRTAGGNTGELFF